This TCR beta chain was documented in a study of PD-1 blockade in classical Hodgkin lymphoma. Study-level background: With a 2-week interval, patients received intravenous nivolumab at 3 mg/kg. Study-wide findings and caveats: Repertoire difference causes, possibly disease activity or prior therapy, remain undefined. Complete responders entered with baseline diversity on par with newly diagnosed patients, the results showed. Anyone who began nivolumab under 1 year after ASCT was excluded.

A remark on this clone: Its antigen is still unknown.

Sequenced by immunoSEQ multiplex PCR; TCRdb stores in-frame clones only, minus some. The data show tens of thousands of clones, around 86% seen once. The time point denotes: cycle 4 day 1 (C4D1), after less than seven weeks of nivolumab. Relapse after autologous stem cell transplantation occurred in every patient, and brentuximab vedotin exposure varied. Isolation of CD4+ T cells from thawed PBMCs was performed by magnetic negative selection. The CDR3 extends over 15 amino acids. Germline CDR1 and CDR2: MNHEY and SVGAGI. V lost 0 bases, J lost 8 bases, and 7 bases stayed unmatched. The V gene is TRBV6-5, the J gene TRBJ1-2; TRBD1 agrees at 9 bases. The TCR sequence derives from a human donor with classical Hodgkin lymphoma. The sequences come from CD4+ T cells from blood, collected before the fourth cycle of nivolumab. CDR3 loop: CASSYSTGGIEGYTF. The CDR3 DNA reads TGTGCCAGCAGTTACTCGACAGGGGGTATCGAAGGCTACACCTTC.